A selection of T cell receptor beta chains follows, all from one sample in a study of T cell responses to AZD1222 COVID-19 vaccine. Some clones are missing from TCRdb's copy, which holds only in-frame ones; the method was immunoSEQ multiplex PCR. Among around 140,000 clones, around 85% were seen once, and the ten largest hold approximately 8%. The specimen comprised peripheral blood, sampled 28 days after the second dose of the MenACWY control vaccine. The receptor source for this set is an adult who received the MenACWY meningococcal vaccine as a control. Both conserved end residues are part of each CDR3. Fields, in order: J gene, D gene, clone size, V gene, CDR3 protein, CDR3 DNA. D genes are given only for firm matches. Clone size is not always given. Where it is, it says once, few, many or a class for expanded clones.

>TRBJ1-1|TRBD1|NA|TRBV24-1
CATSEAGGTGLGRAFF
TGTGCCACCAGTGAAGCTGGGGGGACAGGTCTGGGTAGAGCTTTCTTT
>TRBJ2-4|TRBD1|NA|TRBV5-1
CASSLTGGSGNIQYF
TGCGCCAGCAGTTTGACAGGGGGCTCTGGAAACATTCAGTACTTC
>TRBJ1-5|NA|NA|TRBV15
CATSRDWLPSDQPQHF
TGTGCCACCAGCAGAGATTGGCTCCCAAGCGACCAGCCCCAGCATTTT
>TRBJ2-4|TRBD1|NA|TRBV28
CASSKPGTGPNIQYF
TGTGCCAGCAGCAAACCCGGGACAGGGCCGAACATTCAGTACTTC
>TRBJ1-6|NA|NA|TRBV7-9
CASSLAEAYNSPLHF
TGTGCCAGCAGCTTAGCGGAGGCTTATAATTCACCCCTCCACTTT
>TRBJ1-6|NA|few|TRBV3-1/TRBV3-2
CASSQAQGSLHF
TGTGCCAGCAGCCAAGCCCAGGGTTCCCTCCACTTT
>TRBJ1-1|NA|many|TRBV9
CASSATVNTEAFF
TGTGCCAGCAGCGCTACAGTTAACACTGAAGCTTTCTTT
>TRBJ2-2|NA|once|TRBV5-1
CASSLGVAGELFF
TGCGCCAGCAGCTTGGGAGTAGCCGGGGAGCTGTTTTTT
>TRBJ2-1|TRBD2|NA|TRBV13
CASSPGLAVGNEQFF
TGTGCCAGCAGCCCAGGACTAGCGGTTGGGAATGAGCAGTTCTTC
>TRBJ2-2|TRBD1|once|TRBV18
CASSPTKGAIETGELFF
TGTGCCAGCTCACCAACGAAGGGGGCGATTGAAACCGGGGAGCTGTTTTTT
>TRBJ1-1|NA|NA|TRBV3-1/TRBV3-2
CASSLRQTNTEAFF
TGTGCCAGCAGCCTTCGACAGACGAACACTGAAGCTTTCTTT
>TRBJ2-5|NA|once|TRBV5-1
CASALLGAQETQYF
TGCGCCAGCGCCCTCTTAGGAGCCCAAGAGACCCAGTACTTC
>TRBJ1-5|TRBD1|NA|TRBV28
CASNRLGGGNQPQHF
TGTGCCAGCAATCGCCTAGGGGGCGGCAATCAGCCCCAGCATTTT
>TRBJ2-5|TRBD1|NA|TRBV2
CASSPDRGRETQYF
TGTGCCAGCAGTCCGGACAGGGGTAGGGAGACCCAGTACTTC
>TRBJ1-2|NA|NA|TRBV7-8
CASSFTTEVGYGYTF
TGTGCCAGCAGCTTCACCACAGAGGTGGGCTATGGCTACACCTTC
>TRBJ1-2|NA|NA|TRBV19
CASRVARLQNYGYTF
TGTGCCAGTAGAGTGGCTCGGCTGCAAAACTATGGCTACACCTTC
>TRBJ1-1|NA|NA|TRBV10-3
CAILQRTSGTLNTEAFF
TGTGCCATCTTGCAACGAACATCCGGGACTCTGAACACTGAAGCTTTCTTT
>TRBJ2-5|TRBD2|NA|TRBV7-9
CASSLGDRLWRESQETQYF
TGTGCCAGCAGCTTAGGTGATCGGTTATGGCGGGAGAGCCAAGAGACCCAGTACTTC
>TRBJ2-7|TRBD1|once|TRBV18
CASSLRDRGFSYEQYF
TGTGCCAGCTCACTCCGGGACAGGGGGTTCTCCTACGAGCAGTACTTC
>TRBJ2-3|NA|NA|TRBV3-1/TRBV3-2
CASSPVAVRSADTQYF
TGTGCCAGCAGTCCCGTAGCGGTTAGGTCGGCAGATACGCAGTATTTT
>TRBJ2-2|NA|NA|TRBV27
CASTRLGDTGELFF
TGTGCCAGCACCCGACTAGGGGACACCGGGGAGCTGTTTTTT
>TRBJ2-1|NA|NA|TRBV19
CASSTRTTNEQFF
TGTGCCAGTAGTACCCGGACTACCAATGAGCAGTTCTTC
>TRBJ1-1|NA|NA|TRBV7-9
CASSFFGGRTEAFF
TGTGCCAGCAGCTTTTTTGGGGGGCGAACTGAAGCTTTCTTT
>TRBJ1-2|NA|NA|TRBV6-5
CASSNGFGYTF
TGTGCCAGCAGCAATGGTTTCGGCTACACCTTC
>TRBJ1-2|NA|NA|TRBV28
CASSFVLVGTSNYGYTF
TGTGCCAGCAGTTTTGTCTTGGTTGGGACGTCAAACTATGGCTACACCTTC
>TRBJ2-3|NA|NA|TRBV7-2
CANQRGAGTDTQYF
TGTGCCAACCAACGGGGGGCCGGCACAGATACGCAGTATTTT
>TRBJ2-1|TRBD1|NA|TRBV13
CTSSSRWDSEYNEQFF
TGTACCAGCAGCTCTCGGTGGGACAGCGAGTACAATGAGCAGTTCTTC
>TRBJ1-5|NA|NA|TRBV7-2
CASSLRGGRDQPQHF
TGTGCCAGCAGCTTGAGGGGGGGGCGCGATCAGCCCCAGCATTTT
>TRBJ2-2|NA|NA|TRBV3-1/TRBV3-2
CASSLGQLTGELFF
TGTGCCAGCAGCCTTGGACAGCTCACCGGGGAGCTGTTTTTT
>TRBJ1-1|TRBD1|NA|TRBV18
CASSSQGALGEAFF
TGTGCCAGCTCATCCCAGGGGGCGCTTGGTGAAGCTTTCTTT
>TRBJ2-1|NA|NA|TRBV11-3
CASSLTGTYQFF
TGTGCCAGCAGCTTGACCGGGACTTACCAGTTCTTC
>TRBJ2-1|NA|NA|TRBV3-1/TRBV3-2
CASSQKGLGNEQFF
TGTGCCAGCAGCCAAAAGGGCTTGGGAAATGAGCAGTTCTTC
>TRBJ2-1|TRBD1|NA|TRBV25-1
CASRAPGTGYNEQFF
TGTGCCAGCAGAGCCCCAGGGACAGGATACAATGAGCAGTTCTTC
>TRBJ1-3|NA|NA|TRBV21-1
CASSSDTGVGNTIYF
TGTGCCAGCAGCTCGGACACAGGGGTCGGAAACACCATATATTTT